This is a list of T cell receptor beta chains from one sample in a study of blood T cell repertoires in COVID-19. Profiling relied on immunoSEQ multiplex PCR, and the TCRdb table lists in-frame clones only, not all of them. The table has about 190,000 clones, around 79% seen once. The sequenced sample was peripheral blood. The source of these receptors is a woman aged 45-59 years with acute or convalescent COVID-19. CDR3s include the opening cysteine and the closing phenylalanine or tryptophan. The order of the fields is CDR3 length, clone size, J gene, D gene, V gene, CDR3 DNA, CDR3 protein. A D gene is named only where the DNA matches it firmly. For some rows the clone size is stated as once, few or many, or as a class when expanded; others skip it.

len: 15; abundance: .; j_gene: TRBJ1-1; d_gene: TRBD1; v_gene: TRBV5-1; CDR3nt: TGCGCCAGCAGCTTGGGACAGGGGTTGAACACTGAAGCTTTCTTT; CDR3aa: CASSLGQGLNTEAFF
len: 13; abundance: .; j_gene: TRBJ1-2; d_gene: .; v_gene: TRBV2; CDR3nt: TGTGCCAGCAGAGACGGACAGATGAAAGGCTACACCTTC; CDR3aa: CASRDGQMKGYTF
len: 15; abundance: .; j_gene: TRBJ2-3; d_gene: .; v_gene: TRBV5-1; CDR3nt: TGCGCCAGCAGCTTGGGACTCCTAATTTTGGATACGCAGTATTTT; CDR3aa: CASSLGLLILDTQYF
len: 18; abundance: .; j_gene: TRBJ2-7; d_gene: TRBD2; v_gene: TRBV7-9; CDR3nt: TGTGCCAGCAGCCCCACTTCTAGAAGCCAGAGCGGGATTTACGAGCAGTACTTC; CDR3aa: CASSPTSRSQSGIYEQYF
len: 15; abundance: few; j_gene: TRBJ2-7; d_gene: .; v_gene: TRBV9; CDR3nt: TGTGCCAGCAGCGTTACGGGGTCTCAGAGCCGCGAGCAGTACTTC; CDR3aa: CASSVTGSQSREQYF
len: 13; abundance: .; j_gene: TRBJ1-1; d_gene: .; v_gene: TRBV4-3; CDR3nt: TGCGCCAGCAGCCGGGGGCCCAGGGATGGAGCTTTCTTT; CDR3aa: CASSRGPRDGAFF
len: 12; abundance: .; j_gene: TRBJ1-1; d_gene: TRBD1; v_gene: TRBV19; CDR3nt: TGTGCCAGTAAAGCTGGACAGGCTGAAGCTTTCTTT; CDR3aa: CASKAGQAEAFF
len: 18; abundance: .; j_gene: TRBJ1-4; d_gene: TRBD1; v_gene: TRBV24-1; CDR3nt: TGTGCCACCAGTGACTCCGGACAGGGGGTCGGAACTAATGAAAAACTGTTTTTT; CDR3aa: CATSDSGQGVGTNEKLFF
len: 14; abundance: once; j_gene: TRBJ1-4; d_gene: .; v_gene: TRBV11-2; CDR3nt: TGTGCCAGCAGCGGAAACGGACTTAATGAAAAACTGTTTTTT; CDR3aa: CASSGNGLNEKLFF
len: 14; abundance: .; j_gene: TRBJ1-1; d_gene: .; v_gene: TRBV28; CDR3nt: TGTGCCAGCAGTTCCGGGGTTAGGGGGACTGAAGCTTTCTTT; CDR3aa: CASSSGVRGTEAFF
len: 19; abundance: .; j_gene: TRBJ2-2; d_gene: TRBD1; v_gene: TRBV7-2; CDR3nt: TGTGCCAGCAGCCCCACCCATTACAGGACAGGGGGGGACACCGGGGAGCTGTTTTTT; CDR3aa: CASSPTHYRTGGDTGELFF
len: 15; abundance: .; j_gene: TRBJ1-5; d_gene: TRBD1; v_gene: TRBV5-1; CDR3nt: TGCGCCAGCAGCTTAACGGACAGGGAAGATCAGCCCCAGCATTTT; CDR3aa: CASSLTDREDQPQHF
len: 17; abundance: .; j_gene: TRBJ2-2; d_gene: .; v_gene: TRBV5-1; CDR3nt: TGCGCCAGCAGCTTTACTTCTACTAGGACGAACACCGGGGAGCTGTTTTTT; CDR3aa: CASSFTSTRTNTGELFF
len: 16; abundance: .; j_gene: TRBJ1-1; d_gene: TRBD1; v_gene: TRBV7-2; CDR3nt: TGTGCCAGCAGCCCCCAGGGGGCAGGTTTTTACACTGAAGCTTTCTTT; CDR3aa: CASSPQGAGFYTEAFF
len: 18; abundance: .; j_gene: TRBJ2-3; d_gene: TRBD2; v_gene: TRBV19; CDR3nt: TGTGCCAGTAGTACGCCCCGGGGCGGGAGGGCCCTCGCAGATACGCAGTATTTT; CDR3aa: CASSTPRGGRALADTQYF
len: 15; abundance: .; j_gene: TRBJ2-2; d_gene: .; v_gene: TRBV5-5; CDR3nt: TGTGCCAGCACCACAGGGTATGTCGGCACCGGGGAGCTGTTTTTT; CDR3aa: CASTTGYVGTGELFF
len: 15; abundance: .; j_gene: TRBJ1-4; d_gene: TRBD1; v_gene: TRBV4-1; CDR3nt: TGCGCCAGCAGCCTTACCGGGACAGCGTACGAAAAACTGTTTTTT; CDR3aa: CASSLTGTAYEKLFF
len: 12; abundance: .; j_gene: TRBJ1-2; d_gene: TRBD1; v_gene: TRBV9; CDR3nt: TGTGCCAGCAGCGTGACAGGGAATGGCTACACCTTC; CDR3aa: CASSVTGNGYTF
len: 14; abundance: few; j_gene: TRBJ1-4; d_gene: TRBD1; v_gene: TRBV27; CDR3nt: TGTGCCAGCAGCTCAGGGGGCTGGGATGAAAAACTGTTTTTT; CDR3aa: CASSSGGWDEKLFF
len: 15; abundance: many; j_gene: TRBJ1-5; d_gene: TRBD1; v_gene: TRBV6-5; CDR3nt: TGTGCCAGCAGCCTAGAGGGACAGATGGCTCAGCCCCAGCATTTT; CDR3aa: CASSLEGQMAQPQHF
len: 17; abundance: .; j_gene: TRBJ2-1; d_gene: TRBD2; v_gene: TRBV2; CDR3nt: TGTGCCAGCTTGAGGCATGCGGGAGGGGCTTCCTACAATGAGCAGTTCTTC; CDR3aa: CASLRHAGGASYNEQFF
len: 15; abundance: .; j_gene: TRBJ2-2; d_gene: TRBD1; v_gene: TRBV5-6; CDR3nt: TGTGCCAGCAGCCCGGGACAGTGGAACACCGGGGAGCTGTTTTTT; CDR3aa: CASSPGQWNTGELFF
len: 15; abundance: .; j_gene: TRBJ2-7; d_gene: TRBD2; v_gene: TRBV4-1; CDR3nt: TGCGCCAGCAGCCAAGAACTAGCGAGTTCCTACGAGCAGTACTTC; CDR3aa: CASSQELASSYEQYF
len: 14; abundance: .; j_gene: TRBJ1-2; d_gene: .; v_gene: TRBV5-4; CDR3nt: TGTGCCAGCAGCTTGAGCCGACAGGTGGCTGGCTACACCTTC; CDR3aa: CASSLSRQVAGYTF
len: 15; abundance: .; j_gene: TRBJ1-1; d_gene: .; v_gene: TRBV9; CDR3nt: TGTGCCAGCAGCGTAAGTGGACAGCCGAACACTGAAGCTTTCTTT; CDR3aa: CASSVSGQPNTEAFF
len: 13; abundance: .; j_gene: TRBJ2-1; d_gene: .; v_gene: TRBV10-3; CDR3nt: TGTGCCTTCTCCCGGCCCGGGGGCAATGAGCAGTTCTTC; CDR3aa: CAFSRPGGNEQFF
len: 15; abundance: .; j_gene: TRBJ2-7; d_gene: TRBD1; v_gene: TRBV7-9; CDR3nt: TGTGCCAGTCGAACCTCAGGGGGCTCTGATTACGAGCAGTACTTC; CDR3aa: CASRTSGGSDYEQYF
len: 15; abundance: .; j_gene: TRBJ1-5; d_gene: .; v_gene: TRBV4-1; CDR3nt: TGCGCCAGCAGCCCCGACGGGGGAGGAACTCAGCCCCAGCATTTT; CDR3aa: CASSPDGGGTQPQHF
len: 15; abundance: .; j_gene: TRBJ2-1; d_gene: TRBD2; v_gene: TRBV28; CDR3nt: TGTGCCAGCATTCGTAGTAGCGGGCAAGTTAGAGAGCAGTTCTTC; CDR3aa: CASIRSSGQVREQFF
len: 14; abundance: .; j_gene: TRBJ1-2; d_gene: .; v_gene: TRBV5-1; CDR3nt: TGCGCCAGCAGCTTTGGCCCCGGGGTATATGGCTACACCTTC; CDR3aa: CASSFGPGVYGYTF
len: 13; abundance: .; j_gene: TRBJ2-3; d_gene: .; v_gene: TRBV30; CDR3nt: TGTGCCTGGGGGCGCACAGGCACAGATACGCAGTATTTT; CDR3aa: CAWGRTGTDTQYF